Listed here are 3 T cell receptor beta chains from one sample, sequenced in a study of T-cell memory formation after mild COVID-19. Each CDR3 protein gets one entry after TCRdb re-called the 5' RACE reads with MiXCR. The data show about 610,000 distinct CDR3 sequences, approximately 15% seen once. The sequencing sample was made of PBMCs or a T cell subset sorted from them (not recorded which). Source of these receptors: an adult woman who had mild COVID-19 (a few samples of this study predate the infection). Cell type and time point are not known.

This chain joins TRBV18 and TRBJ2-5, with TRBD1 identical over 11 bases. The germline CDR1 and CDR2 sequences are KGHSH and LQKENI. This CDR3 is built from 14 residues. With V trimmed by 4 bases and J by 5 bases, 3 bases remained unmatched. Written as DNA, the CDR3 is TGTGCCAGCTCACGGACAGGGGGCGCGGAGACCCAGTACTTC. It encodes CASSRTGGAETQYF.

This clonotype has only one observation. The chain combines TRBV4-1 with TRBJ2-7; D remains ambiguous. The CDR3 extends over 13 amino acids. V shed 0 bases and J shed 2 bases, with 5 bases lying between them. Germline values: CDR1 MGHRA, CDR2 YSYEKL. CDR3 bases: TGCGCCAGCAGCCAAGAAAGCACCTACGAGCAGTACTTC. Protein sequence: CASSQESTYEQYF.

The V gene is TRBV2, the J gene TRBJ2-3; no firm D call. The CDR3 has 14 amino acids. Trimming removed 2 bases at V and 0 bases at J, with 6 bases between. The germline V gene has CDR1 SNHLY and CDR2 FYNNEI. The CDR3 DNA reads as TGTGCCAGCAGTGAATGGGCTAGCACAGATACGCAGTATTTT. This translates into CASSEWASTDTQYF.